The 14 T cell receptor beta chains listed next were all sequenced from one sample in a study of blood T cells in healthy people across ages. A second about 6 to 12 cycle PCR used barcoded and J-beta primers. TCRdb analysed the 5' RACE reads with MiXCR anew, one entry per CDR3 protein. This table has hundreds of thousands of distinct CDR3 sequences, 25% to 35% appearing once. The same sample was also studied in work on T cells of mothers and their children.

The sequenced sample consisted of blood. The receptors stem from a boy younger than 10 in good health.

This clonotype was seen ten or more times. For the CDR3, the DNA is TGTGCCACCAGCAGGGATCAAGAGACCCAGTACTTC. Translation gives CATSRDQETQYF. The genes are TRBV15 and TRBJ2-5; D not certain. Trimming took 3 bases from V and 2 from J, leaving 4 bases between them. Germline CDR1 is LNHNV and CDR2 is YYDKDF (reference sequence). This CDR3 contains 12 residues.

As DNA, the CDR3 is TGTGCCAGTACCACAGGGGGGGGACTAGCGTTCGACGAGCAGTACTTC. Protein: CASTTGGGLAFDEQYF. The chain is built from TRBV19 and TRBJ2-7, with 10 bases fitting TRBD2. V lost 7 bases to trimming and J lost 5 bases; unmatched junction nucleotides: 14. The CDR3 has 16 amino acids. Germline V lookup: CDR1 LNHDA, CDR2 SQIVND (reference sequence).

The chain recombines TRBV10-3 with TRBJ2-5; 9 nucleotides align to TRBD2. The J call may be mistaken, given a closer DNA end match to TRBJ2-1. Germline V gene sequence: CDR1 ENHRY, CDR2 SYGVKD. This CDR3 has 15 residues. CDR3 residues: CAISEGSGSNGEQFF. The CDR3 DNA is TGTGCCATCAGTGAAGGTAGCGGGAGTAATGGTGAGCAGTTCTTC.

The gene calls are TRBV5-1 and TRBJ2-7, with TRBD1 identical over 9 bases. The J call is in doubt because the DNA end fits TRBJ2-1 better. Germline CDR1 and CDR2: SGHRS and YFSETQ. The CDR3 spans 14 residues. CDR3 DNA sequence: TGCGCCAGCAGCTTGGACGGACAGGGGACTGAGCAGTTCTTC. Amino acid sequence: CASSLDGQGTEQFF.

The chain recombines TRBV27 with TRBJ1-2; D is uncertain. Deletions cut 5 bases from V and 1 base from J, with 14 bases between. The germline V gene has CDR1 MNHEY and CDR2 SMNVEV (reference sequence). There are 15 residues in the CDR3. CDR3 in amino acids: CASSETARLNYGYTF. The CDR3 region has the DNA TGTGCCAGCAGTGAAACAGCAAGACTTAACTATGGCTACACCTTC.

This chain links TRBV29-1 with TRBJ2-4; D gene ambiguous. Germline V gene sequence: CDR1 SQVTM, CDR2 ANQGSEA. Trimming took 6 bases from V and 1 from J, leaving 10 bases between them. CDR3 length equals 13 residues. For the CDR3, the DNA is TGCAGCGTGAGTACGTTGGCCAAAAACATTCAGTACTTC. As protein: CSVSTLAKNIQYF. Looking up the rest from reference TRBV29-1 and TRBJ2-4 gives the full variable domain: SAVISQKPSRDICQRGTSLTIQCQVDSQVTMMFWYRQQPGQSLTLIATANQGSEATYESGFVIDKFPISRPNLTFSTLTVSNMSPEDSSIYLCSVSTLAKNIQYFGAGTRLSVL.

The chain employs TRBV29-1 and TRBJ1-1; a possible D gene is TRBD1 (6 bases). This CDR3 region has 13 residues. V lost 3 bases and J lost 3, with 11 bases in between. Germline loops: CDR1 SQVTM, CDR2 ANQGSEA. CDR3 bases: TGCAGCGTTGATGGACAGAAATACACTGAAGCTTTCTTT. Encoded protein: CSVDGQKYTEAFF.

V is TRBV28 and J is TRBJ2-7; TRBD1 agrees at 7 bases. In germline, CDR1 is MDHEN, CDR2 SYDVKM. The CDR3 spans 14 residues. After removal of 4 bases from V and 2 bases from J, the junction contained 5 bases not matched to a gene. As DNA, the CDR3 is TGTGCCAGCAGTTCCTCAGGGGGTACCTACGAGCAGTACTTC. Protein sequence: CASSSSGGTYEQYF.

The J gene is TRBJ2-5, the V gene TRBV6-5, with D possibly being TRBD2 (5 bases). The CDR3 extends over 13 amino acids. Germline-derived CDR1 and CDR2 are MNHEY and SVGAGI. Trimming took 5 bases from V and 4 from J, leaving 11 bases between them. In DNA, the CDR3 is TGTGCCAGCAGTGAGGGATTCCGAGAGACCCAGTACTTC. Protein product: CASSEGFRETQYF.

The genes are TRBV9 and TRBJ2-3; TRBD2 matches at 8 bases. CDR3 length equals 15 residues. The V segment lost 4 bases and the J segment 3 bases; nucleotides outside the gene matches: 7. CDR1 SGDLS and CDR2 YYNGEE come from the germline V gene. CDR3 in DNA: TGTGCCAGCAGCCCCGGGGGGGCTGGGACAGATACGCAGTATTTT. It is translated as CASSPGGAGTDTQYF.

This clonotype turned up a few times. V usage is TRBV27 and J usage is TRBJ2-5; 10 bases line up with TRBD2. The J call may be faulty, since TRBJ2-1 better matches the DNA end. Germline V gives CDR1 MNHEY, CDR2 SMNVEV (reference sequence). The length of the CDR3 is 16 residues. CDR3 residues: CASSFKGEREGYEQFF. CDR3 bases: TGTGCCAGCAGTTTTAAGGGTGAGCGGGAGGGCTATGAGCAGTTCTTC.

The genes are TRBV2 and TRBJ2-4; 10 bases fit TRBD1. V lost 8 bases to trimming and J lost 6 bases; unmatched junction nucleotides: 7. CDR1 is SNHLY, CDR2 FYNNEI, per germline. The CDR3 extends over 14 amino acids. CDR3 sequence (DNA): TGTGCCAGCGCAAAAAGACAGGGGGCAAACATTCAGTACTTC. Protein product: CASAKRQGANIQYF.

Only a few counts were recorded for this clonotype. This chain uses TRBV7-9 with TRBJ2-1, with D uncertain. V shed 2 bases and J shed 7 bases, with 6 bases lying between them. CDR3 length: 12 residues. The germline CDR1 and CDR2 sequences are SEHNR and FQNEAQ (reference sequence). In DNA form, the CDR3 reads TGTGCCAGCAGCTTAATTAAAAATGAGCAGTTCTTC. It encodes CASSLIKNEQFF. The entire variable domain, with the rest obtained from reference TRBV7-9 and TRBJ2-1, is as follows: DTGVSQNPRHKITKRGQNVTFRCDPISEHNRLYWYRQTLGQGPEFLTYFQNEAQLEKSRLLSDRFSAERPKGSFSTLEIQRTEQGDSAMYLCASSLIKNEQFFGPGTRLTVL.

CDR3 coding DNA: TGTGCCATCAGTTCAGGACTAGCGGGAGGCTCTGTCCAAGAGACCCAGTACTTC. Translated, it gives CAISSGLAGGSVQETQYF. The rearrangement joins TRBV10-3 to TRBJ2-5, with 14 bases aligning to TRBD2. The germline V gene has CDR1 ENHRY and CDR2 SYGVKD. There are 18 residues in the CDR3. Germline trimming cut 5 bases from V and 1 base from J; bases unmatched to any gene: 9.